These 25 T cell receptor beta chains were all obtained from the same sample, sequenced in a study of CD8+CD57+ T cells in acquired aplastic anemia. Patients who underwent sequencing had shown CD8+CD57+ cell expansion by flow cytometry. The study profiled TCR beta VDJ and CDR3 using genomic DNA as template. TCRdb reprocessed the reads via MiXCR and lists one record per CDR3 protein. The repertoire holds fewer than 200,000 distinct CDR3 sequences, with about 64% as singletons. The sample taken for sequencing was sorted CD4+, CD8+, or CD8+CD57+ T cells (not recorded which) from PBMCs. The receptors were sampled from a human donor with aplastic anemia.

This chain connects TRBV7-2 to TRBJ2-1; a possible D gene is TRBD1 (6 bases). V was clipped by 5 bases and J by 8 bases, with 13 bases between them. Germline values: CDR1 SGHTA, CDR2 FQGNSA. This CDR3 has 13 residues. The chain's CDR3 is CASSLQGGDEQFF. For the CDR3, the DNA is TGTGCCAGCAGCCTACAGGGTGGCGATGAGCAGTTCTTC.

V and J are TRBV20-1 and TRBJ2-7; D remains unclear. The germline V gene has CDR1 DFQATT and CDR2 SNEGSKA (reference sequence). The V and J ends lost 4 bases and 0 bases respectively, with 16 bases between them. The CDR3 is 15 amino acids. The CDR3 nucleotides are TGCAGTGCTATCAATGCCGAGAGAAGCTCCTACGAGCAGTACTTC. Amino acids: CSAINAERSSYEQYF.

J is TRBJ1-2 and V is TRBV29-1; maybe TRBD1 (5 bases). Trimming removed 3 bases from V and 4 bases from J, with 9 bases in between. CDR3 length: 12 amino acids. Germline V gene data show CDR1 as SQVTM and CDR2 as ANQGSEA. CDR3 DNA sequence: TGCAGCGTTGAGGGGACCTCCTATGGCTACACCTTC. Its translation is CSVEGTSYGYTF.

This clonotype has a single count. The gene calls are TRBV12-3 or TRBV12-4 and TRBJ1-5, with TRBD1 identical over 7 bases. V shed 5 bases, J shed 6 bases, and the junction held 4 bases outside the gene matches. The CDR3 length is 13 residues. The chain's CDR3 is CASSPNRGQPQHF. The CDR3 nucleotides are TGTGCCAGCAGTCCGAACAGGGGTCAGCCCCAGCATTTT.

V gene TRBV2 combines with J gene TRBJ2-5, with unresolved D. CDR1 and CDR2 (germline): SNHLY, FYNNEI. This CDR3 has 14 residues. The V gene lost 6 bases and the J gene lost 1 base, with 12 bases spanning the gap. CDR3 region: CASRPAISQETQYF. CDR3 DNA sequence: TGTGCCAGCAGGCCAGCAATAAGCCAAGAGACCCAGTACTTC. The whole variable domain, remainder taken from reference TRBV2 and TRBJ2-5, is EPEVTQTPSHQVTQMGQEVILRCVPISNHLYFYWYRQILGQKVEFLVSFYNNEISEKSEIFDDQFSVERPDGSNFTLKIRSTKLEDSAMYFCASRPAISQETQYFGPGTRLLVL.

This clonotype was found once. Mismatch with germline at one junction end may stem from a read error. The rearrangement uses TRBV19 and TRBJ2-7; 16 bases match TRBD2. Germline V gene sequence: CDR1 LNHDA, CDR2 SQIVND (reference sequence). There are 17 residues in the CDR3. CDR3 sequence (DNA): TGCGCCACAAGGGGACTAGCGGGAGGGTACCGGGGTGAGGAGCAGTACTTC. Protein sequence: CATRGLAGGYRGEEQYF.

This clonotype is deemed medium-sized. V is TRBV6-2 or TRBV6-3 and J is TRBJ2-7, with TRBD1 matching 10 bases. This CDR3 has 15 amino acids. The ends lost 5 bases at V and 7 bases at J; junction bases unmatched: 11. Germline V gene lookup returns CDR1 MNHEY and CDR2 SVGEGT. Here the CDR3 DNA reads TGTGCCAGCAGTCTTCTCCCTGACAGGGGGCGGGAGCAGTACTTC. Translating it yields CASSLLPDRGREQYF.

J is TRBJ2-7 and V is TRBV7-6, with 9 bases fitting TRBD1. V was pared by 3 bases and J by 3 bases, with 3 bases of the junction left unmatched. The V gene's germline CDR1 is SGHVS and CDR2 FNYEAQ. CDR3 length equals 14 residues. The chain's CDR3 is CASSLGTGLYEQYF. Here the CDR3 DNA reads TGTGCCAGCAGCTTGGGGACAGGGCTCTACGAGCAGTACTTC.

This rearrangement joins TRBV29-1 to TRBJ1-1, with D hard to call. Trimming left V 4 bases short and J 0 bases short, with 0 bases between. The CDR3 is 10 residues long. CDR1 SQVTM and CDR2 ANQGSEA come from the germline V gene. The chain's CDR3 is CSVVNTEAFF. CDR3 sequence (DNA): TGCAGCGTTGTGAACACTGAAGCTTTCTTT.

This clonotype was detected ten times or more. V usage is TRBV6-6 and J usage is TRBJ1-1; 11 bases align to TRBD1. This CDR3 has 19 residues. V dropped 5 bases and J dropped 1; count of bases not matched to a gene: 15. Germline V CDR1 and CDR2: MNHNY, SVGAGI (reference sequence). CDR3 residues: CASSPTFAGQGASNTEAFF. CDR3 DNA sequence: TGTGCCAGCAGTCCTACATTCGCCGGACAGGGGGCATCGAACACTGAAGCTTTCTTT.

This chain links TRBV7-9 with TRBJ2-7; D gene ambiguous. Germline values: CDR1 SEHNR, CDR2 FQNEAQ (reference sequence). V lost 4 bases, J lost 5 bases, and 9 bases lay in between. The CDR3 has 12 amino acids. The CDR3 here is CASSYVQNEQYF. CDR3 nucleotide sequence: TGTGCCAGCAGCTACGTACAGAACGAGCAGTACTTC.

The rearrangement joins TRBV29-1 to TRBJ2-3; TRBD2 matches 9 bases. Germline-derived CDR1 and CDR2 are SQVTM and ANQGSEA. This CDR3 contains 14 residues. Trimming removed 3 bases from V and 1 base from J; junction bases left unmatched: 2. CDR3 in DNA: TGCAGCGTTGACGCGGGAGGGGGCACAGATACGCAGTATTTT. Translating gives CSVDAGGGTDTQYF.

The rearrangement joins TRBV2 to TRBJ2-5; maybe TRBD1 (6 bases). This CDR3 is built from 18 residues. Trimming took 6 bases from V and 5 from J, leaving 28 bases between them. Looked up from germline, CDR1 is SNHLY and CDR2 is FYNNEI. Here the CDR3 DNA reads TGTGCCAGCAGCCACCCGCAAGAGGGGGAACAACCCGTTGAGACCCAGTACTTC. Its translation is CASSHPQEGEQPVETQYF.

The genes are TRBV20-1 and TRBJ2-5; D is ambiguous. The CDR3 sequence is 12 residues long. The V gene's germline CDR1 is DFQATT and CDR2 SNEGSKA (reference sequence). V was pared by 5 bases and J by 5 bases, with 12 bases between. CDR3 protein: CSAVGPAETQYF. Written as DNA, the CDR3 is TGCAGTGCTGTGGGCCCAGCGGAGACCCAGTACTTC.

The V and J genes are TRBV7-6 and TRBJ2-5; 8 bases fit TRBD2. This CDR3 comprises 13 residues. V gave up 5 bases and J gave up 4 bases; unmatched junction bases: 3. The germline CDR1 and CDR2 sequences are SGHVS and FNYEAQ. CDR3 nucleotide sequence: TGTGCCAGCAGCCGGGGGGGCACAGAGACCCAGTACTTC. Protein: CASSRGGTETQYF.

The chain recombines TRBV20-1 with TRBJ2-7, with TRBD1 matching over 7 bases. Germline V gives CDR1 DFQATT, CDR2 SNEGSKA (reference sequence). The trim removed 0 bases at V and 5 bases at J, leaving 10 bases unmatched. The CDR3 runs to 15 residues. The CDR3 sequence: CSARDGGRGQDEQYF. Here the CDR3 DNA reads TGCAGTGCTAGAGATGGGGGTAGGGGGCAGGACGAGCAGTACTTC.

The chain links TRBV6-1 to TRBJ1-5, with TRBD1 matching over 9 bases. CDR3 length equals 15 residues. Germline CDR1 is MNHNS and CDR2 is SASEGT. CDR3 amino acids: CAIRDRAVGNQPQHF. The CDR3 DNA sequence: TGTGCAATCCGGGACAGGGCGGTTGGAAATCAGCCCCAGCATTTT.

The rearrangement joins TRBV5-1 to TRBJ2-7; D gene ambiguous. The CDR3 has 14 amino acids. V gave up 0 bases and J gave up 2 bases, with 9 bases separating them. From germline, CDR1 is SGHRS and CDR2 YFSETQ. Written as DNA, the CDR3 is TGCGCCAGCAGCTTGGAAAGGGTTACCTACGAGCAGTACTTC. It codes for CASSLERVTYEQYF.

The chain employs TRBV7-9 and TRBJ2-5, with TRBD1 as a possible D gene (6 bases). V lost 5 bases and J 3 bases, leaving 10 bases between the germline ends. Looked up from germline, CDR1 is SEHNR and CDR2 is FQNEAQ (reference sequence). The CDR3 is made up of 13 amino acids. CDR3 residues: CASSIRTEETQYF. The CDR3 region has the DNA TGTGCCAGCAGCATTAGGACAGAAGAGACCCAGTACTTC.

The V call is TRBV5-4, the J call TRBJ1-2; 10 bases line up with TRBD1. Losses at the gene ends were 4 bases for V and 7 bases for J; bases not matched to a gene: 7. This CDR3 spans 14 amino acids. Germline V gives CDR1 SGHNT, CDR2 YYREEE (reference sequence). CDR3 in DNA: TGTGCCAGCAGCAAGGACAGGGGGACGTTTGGCTACACCTTC. Translated, it gives CASSKDRGTFGYTF. Using reference TRBV5-4 and TRBJ1-2 for the parts outside the CDR3, the full variable domain is ETGVTQSPTHLIKTRGQQVTLRCSSQSGHNTVSWYQQALGQGPQFIFQYYREEENGRGNFPPRFSGLQFPNYSSELNVNALELDDSALYLCASSKDRGTFGYTFGSGTRLTVV.

The V call is TRBV2, the J call TRBJ1-2; weak D call: TRBD1 (5 bases). Trimming took 6 bases from V and 4 from J, leaving 6 bases between them. Germline CDR1 reads SNHLY; CDR2 reads FYNNEI. The CDR3 spans 11 residues. The CDR3 region has the DNA TGTGCCAGCAGACAGGCCTATGGCTACACCTTC. Translation gives CASRQAYGYTF.

The J gene is TRBJ1-5, the V gene TRBV20-1; maybe TRBD1 (6 bases). The germline gives CDR1 DFQATT, CDR2 SNEGSKA (reference sequence). Between the trimmed V and J ends, which lost 0 bases and 0 bases, there was a span of 12 bases. The CDR3 runs to 16 residues. CDR3 sequence reads: CSARDQRTASNQPQHF. CDR3 bases: TGCAGTGCTAGAGATCAAAGGACAGCTAGCAATCAGCCCCAGCATTTT.

The chain links TRBV20-1 to TRBJ1-1, with 10 nucleotides matching TRBD1. This CDR3 region has 15 residues. The germline V gene encodes CDR1 DFQATT and CDR2 SNEGSKA (reference sequence). V lost 1 base, J lost 5 bases, and 7 bases stayed unmatched. CDR3 DNA: TGCAGTGCTAGAGTGTCCGGACAGGGGGAAACTGAAGCTTTCTTT. Translating gives CSARVSGQGETEAFF.

This chain connects TRBV10-3 to TRBJ1-6, with 9 bases fitting TRBD1. Germline loops: CDR1 ENHRY, CDR2 SYGVKD. The CDR3 runs to 15 residues. CDR3 DNA sequence: TGTGCTCAAAGTATCTGGGACAGGGAGGGTTCACCCCTCCACTTT. Residues: CAQSIWDREGSPLHF.

The J gene is TRBJ2-7, the V gene TRBV7-9; 10 bases agree with TRBD1. The germline V gene encodes CDR1 SEHNR and CDR2 FQNEAQ (reference sequence). V gave up 0 bases and J gave up 1 base; unmatched junction bases: 3. The CDR3 covers 16 residues. The CDR3 reads CASSLALGQGSYEQYF. Written as DNA, the CDR3 is TGTGCCAGCAGCTTAGCGCTGGGACAGGGGTCCTACGAGCAGTACTTC. Full variable domain (outside the CDR3, taken from reference TRBV7-9 and TRBJ2-7): DTGVSQNPRHKITKRGQNVTFRCDPISEHNRLYWYRQTLGQGPEFLTYFQNEAQLEKSRLLSDRFSAERPKGSFSTLEIQRTEQGDSAMYLCASSLALGQGSYEQYFGPGTRLTVT.